This TCR beta chain was identified during a study of neurological immune-mediated disorders. Time point noted: longitudinal time-point 3. This clonotype was counted at least ten times. TCRdb reanalysed the 5' RACE reads using MiXCR and keeps one entry per CDR3 protein. Of about 53,000 distinct CDR3 sequences listed, 8% to 9% are singletons. Trimming took off 5 bases at V and 7 bases at J, with 11 bases between the two ends. The CDR3 has 12 residues. The TCR was taken from a woman aged 40 to 55 in good health. The specimen sequenced was PBMCs. This sequence joins TRBV12-3 or TRBV12-4 and TRBJ1-1; TRBD1 is a possible D gene (5 bases). CDR3 sequence reads: CASSAGGIEAFF. The DNA for the CDR3 is TGTGCCAGCAGTGCTGGGGGGATTGAAGCTTTCTTT.